The rows below give T cell receptor beta chains drawn from one sample of a study of Ad26.COV2.S vaccination and SARS-CoV-2 variants. The protocol was immunoSEQ multiplex PCR, while the TCRdb copy is restricted to in-frame clones and leaves out a portion. The top ten hold roughly 13% of the sample, which has approximately 480,000 clones, approximately 90% seen once. The input for sequencing was peripheral blood, taken in a trial of Ad26.COV2.S vaccine versus placebo. Receptor source: a person between 18 and 65 years old who received the Ad26.COV2.S COVID-19 vaccine or a placebo. Both conserved end residues are part of each CDR3. A D gene is named only where the DNA matches it firmly. Only part of the rows carry a size: once, few, many, or a class if the clone is expanded.

V gene	clone size	D gene	J gene	CDR3 DNA	CDR3 protein
TRBV27	-	TRBD2	TRBJ2-7	TGTGCCAGCAGTTTATCGATGCTTCTAGCGGGAGGTACCTACGAGCAGTACTTC	CASSLSMLLAGGTYEQYF
TRBV19	-	-	TRBJ1-2	TGTGCCAGTACCCAGACAGCTTCCAACTATGGCTACACCTTC	CASTQTASNYGYTF
TRBV19	once	-	TRBJ1-5	TGTGCCAGTAGTATGTTAGGGGGCAATCAGCCCCAGCATTTT	CASSMLGGNQPQHF
TRBV15	-	TRBD1	TRBJ2-5	TGTGCCACCAGCAGCGGGACAGTGCAAGAGACCCAGTACTTC	CATSSGTVQETQYF
TRBV5-6	-	-	TRBJ2-1	TGTGCCAGCAGCTTGGCCGGGTCTGGTTCCTACAATGAGCAGTTCTTC	CASSLAGSGSYNEQFF
TRBV7-3	-	TRBD2	TRBJ2-3	TGTGCCAGCAGCCGGGCGGGAGGGGCCACAGATACGCAGTATTTT	CASSRAGGATDTQYF
TRBV19	once	-	TRBJ1-4	TGTGCCAGTAGCAAGGACCCCGAAAAACTGTTTTTT	CASSKDPEKLFF
TRBV19	-	TRBD2	TRBJ2-4	TGTGCCAGTAGTAGAATTGGTACGGGGGGAGGACGCTTAGACATTCAGTACTTC	CASSRIGTGGGRLDIQYF
TRBV30	-	-	TRBJ1-5	TGTGCCTGGAGTGTACGAGCCGGGATCAATCAGCCCCAGCATTTT	CAWSVRAGINQPQHF
TRBV14	-	TRBD2	TRBJ2-7	TGTGCCAGCAGCAGGGCTAGCGGGAGGAGCTACGAGCAGTACTTC	CASSRASGRSYEQYF
TRBV4-3	-	-	TRBJ2-6	TGCGCCAGCAGCCAAGACTTCGGACGCCTCTCTGGGGCCAACGTCCTGACTTTC	CASSQDFGRLSGANVLTF
TRBV11-1	-	-	TRBJ2-6	TGTGCCAGCAGCTTACCAGGGATCTCTGGGGCCAACGTCCTGACTTTC	CASSLPGISGANVLTF
TRBV20-1	-	TRBD2	TRBJ2-1	TGCAGTGCTAGTGGGGGGCTAGCGGGTAGCTCCTACAATGAGCAGTTCTTC	CSASGGLAGSSYNEQFF
TRBV6-5	-	TRBD1	TRBJ2-1	TGTGCCAGCGCCCAGGACAGGGCTTACAATGAGCAGTTCTTC	CASAQDRAYNEQFF
TRBV7-2	once	-	TRBJ2-7	TGTGCCAGCAGCTTTGTCGCCTTAAATTACGAGCAGTACTTC	CASSFVALNYEQYF
TRBV9	once	-	TRBJ1-2	TGTGCCAGCAGCGTGGGAGGTGGTGGCTACACCTTC	CASSVGGGGYTF
TRBV7-3	-	TRBD2	TRBJ2-3	TGTGCCAGCAGCTTACGAGGGGCCCAAGGGACTAGCGGGCAGAAGTATTTT	CASSLRGAQGTSGQKYF
TRBV6-5	once	-	TRBJ2-7	TGTGCCAGCAGTTACTCGGGACAAGAGTACTTC	CASSYSGQEYF
TRBV5-1	-	-	TRBJ2-1	TGCGCCAGCAGCTTGGCCCGTGGGAGCTCCTACAATGAGCAGTTCTTC	CASSLARGSSYNEQFF
TRBV5-1	-	-	TRBJ1-1	TGCGCCAGCAGCATGTCGCACGGGGGCGTGAACACTGAAGCTTTCTTT	CASSMSHGGVNTEAFF
TRBV19	-	TRBD1	TRBJ1-5	TGTGCCAGTACCGGGACAGGGATGGGCAATCAGCCCCAGCATTTT	CASTGTGMGNQPQHF
TRBV6-1	-	-	TRBJ1-5	TGTGCCAGCAGTGAAGCGAACGGAAATCAGCCCCAGCATTTT	CASSEANGNQPQHF
TRBV28	-	-	TRBJ2-5	TGTGCCAGCAGTTTTATACTATTTTCGAGGGGCGATGACAGCGCCCAAGAGACCCAGTACTTC	CASSFILFSRGDDSAQETQYF
TRBV13	-	TRBD1	TRBJ1-3	TGTGCCAGCAGCTTCGGGACAGCCTCTGGAAACACCATATATTTT	CASSFGTASGNTIYF
TRBV2	-	-	TRBJ1-5	TGTGCCAGCAGAGGGGACACGTCGCGAAATCAGCCCCAGCATTTT	CASRGDTSRNQPQHF
TRBV28	-	-	TRBJ1-5	TGTGCCAGCAGCCCCGAGGTGGGCTGGGGCAATCAGCCCCAGCATTTT	CASSPEVGWGNQPQHF
TRBV6-6	-	TRBD1	TRBJ1-1	TGTGCCAGCAGTCCGACAGGGGTCGGCACTGAAGCTTTCTTT	CASSPTGVGTEAFF
TRBV28	-	-	TRBJ1-2	TGTGCCAGCAGTTTATGGGAGGGGCCCGGCGGCTACACCTTC	CASSLWEGPGGYTF
TRBV9	-	-	TRBJ1-6	TGTGCCAGCAGCCCTCACCCGACCTCAGGTGGGCGGCGGAGCTCCTATAATTCACCCCTCCACTTT	CASSPHPTSGGRRSSYNSPLHF
TRBV5-6	-	-	TRBJ2-4	TGTGCCAGCAGCTTCTCGGGGCCCGTAGCCAAAAACATTCAGTACTTC	CASSFSGPVAKNIQYF
TRBV29-1	-	TRBD1	TRBJ1-1	TGCAGCGGCGGGGACAGGGGACGGACTGAAGCTTTCTTT	CSGGDRGRTEAFF
TRBV9	once	TRBD2	TRBJ2-7	TGTGCCAGCAGCGTTTCGGGAGGGCCTTTCCACGAGCAGTACTTC	CASSVSGGPFHEQYF
TRBV3-1/TRBV3-2	-	-	TRBJ2-7	TGTGCCAGCAGCCAAGATCCTAGCCACGAGCAGTACTTC	CASSQDPSHEQYF
TRBV6-5	once	-	TRBJ1-1	TGTGCCAGCACCTCCGGGACAAAAAACTCCCATTTT	CASTSGTKNSHF
TRBV7-5	-	-	TRBJ2-7	TGTGCCAGAAGCTTATCCCAAATCTCCTACGAGCAGTACTTC	CARSLSQISYEQYF
TRBV29-1	-	-	TRBJ1-1	TGCAGCGCGTCAGGGCCCAGAGCTTTCTTT	CSASGPRAFF
TRBV5-5	-	-	TRBJ1-4	TGTGCCAGCAGCACCGACGGGACGGTTAATGAAAAACTGTTTTTT	CASSTDGTVNEKLFF
TRBV7-2	-	-	TRBJ2-3	TGTGCCAGCAGTTCAAGACGTTCTGGGTCGCGCACAGATACGCAGTATTTT	CASSSRRSGSRTDTQYF
TRBV2	-	-	TRBJ1-6	TGTGCCAGCAGTGAAATGGCAGTCCCGGGGAATTCACCCCTCCACTTT	CASSEMAVPGNSPLHF
TRBV3-1/TRBV3-2	-	-	TRBJ1-6	TGTGCCAGCAGCCAAGAAAGTGGGGTGAGCTCCTATAATTCACCCCTCCACTTT	CASSQESGVSSYNSPLHF